A single sample gave rise to the 2 T cell receptor beta chains below, sequenced in a study of blood T cell repertoires in COVID-19. Clones were sequenced by immunoSEQ multiplex PCR, and TCRdb holds only the in-frame ones, with some missing. The sample contains approximately 180,000 clones, around 90% of which appear only once. Sequencing was performed on peripheral blood. These receptors all stem from a man aged 45 to 65 with acute or convalescent COVID-19.

This chain joins TRBV6-5 and TRBJ2-2; 8 bases agree with TRBD1. The CDR3 has 15 amino acids. Germline CDR1 reads MNHEY; CDR2 reads SVGAGI. Trimming took 8 bases from V and 1 from J; bases not matched to a gene: 6. CDR3 DNA sequence: TGTGCCAGCCGGACAGGGTTCGTGAACACCGGGGAGCTGTTTTTT. Its translation: CASRTGFVNTGELFF.

The rearrangement joins TRBV6-2 or TRBV6-3 to TRBJ1-5; D is ambiguous. CDR3 length equals 15 residues. V lost 0 bases and J 6 bases, leaving 12 bases between the germline ends. From germline, CDR1 is MNHEY and CDR2 SVGEGT. The CDR3 sequence is CASSYSRNSGQPQHF. The CDR3 DNA is TGTGCCAGCAGTTACTCGAGAAACAGCGGTCAGCCCCAGCATTTT.